Below, 5 T cell receptor beta chains from the same sample are listed, as sequenced in a study of ipilimumab plus nivolumab after autologous stem cell transplantation. Some clones are missing from TCRdb's copy, which holds only in-frame ones; the method was immunoSEQ multiplex PCR. The table has about 40,000 clones, approximately 92% seen once. Specimen: PBMCs, collected in a trial of ipilimumab plus nivolumab as post-transplant consolidation. The receptors shown here come from a male donor with multiple myeloma.

This chain joins TRBV11-2 and TRBJ1-1, with D maybe TRBD1 (5 bases). The CDR3 runs 16 residues. V shed 2 bases and J shed 0 bases, with 13 bases lying between them. Germline V gives CDR1 SGHAT, CDR2 FQNNGV. CDR3 residues: CASSLTGGWVNTEAFF. In DNA, the CDR3 is TGTGCCAGCAGCTTAACGGGGGGATGGGTGAACACTGAAGCTTTCTTT.

The rearrangement uses TRBV4-3 and TRBJ2-5, with D maybe TRBD2 (6 bases). The ends were cut back, 3 bases at V and 1 base at J, with 24 bases in the middle. From germline, CDR1 is LGHNA and CDR2 YSLEER. The CDR3 extends over 19 amino acids. The CDR3 spells CASSQVGTGWASVQETQYF. CDR3 nucleotide sequence: TGCGCCAGCAGCCAGGTTGGCACCGGATGGGCTAGCGTCCAAGAGACCCAGTACTTC.

This clone was recorded a few times. The gene calls are TRBV7-8 and TRBJ2-3, with a tentative D call TRBD1 (5 bases). This CDR3 is 18 amino acids long. V was shortened by 0 bases and J by 2 bases, with 18 bases between the two germline ends. Germline V gene lookup returns CDR1 SGHVS and CDR2 FQNEAQ. The CDR3 nucleotides read TGTGCCAGCAGCTTAGCGCTCGGCAGGGCGTCTACCACAGATACGCAGTATTTT. Protein: CASSLALGRASTTDTQYF.

This chain links TRBV11-2 with TRBJ2-5; TRBD2 matches 12 bases. Judging by the DNA end, TRBJ2-7 fits better; the J call may be wrong. Germline lookup yields CDR1 SGHAT and CDR2 FQNNGV. This CDR3 region has 14 residues. CDR3 sequence (DNA): TGTGCCAGCAGCTGGACTAGCGGGGCCTACGAGCAGTACTTC. It yields the protein CASSWTSGAYEQYF.

The chain combines TRBV5-1 with TRBJ1-6, with D perhaps matching TRBD1 (5 bases). Looked up from germline, CDR1 is SGHRS and CDR2 is YFSETQ. The germline V and J ends were trimmed by 0 bases and 11 bases, with 18 bases remaining between them. This CDR3 region has 16 residues. The CDR3 DNA sequence: TGCGCCAGCAGCTTGGAAGGCAGGGTCATAGGAACACCCCTCCACTTT. This gives the protein CASSLEGRVIGTPLHF.